These T cell receptor beta chains were read from a single sample in a study of breast tumors, draining lymph nodes, adjacent tissues. MiXCR, run by TCRdb on the multiplex PCR reads, gives a single entry per CDR3 protein. The repertoire holds about 17,000 distinct CDR3 sequences, with roughly 64% as singletons. The sequencing input was tumor-adjacent breast tissue. The receptors here all came from a female donor with breast cancer. Some clones in this sample may be carry-over from other donors' samples. Each CDR3 is given with its conserved first and last residue. D genes are given only for firm matches. The size entry is marked missing in some rows and otherwise reads once, few, many or a size class.

cdr3_length	v_call	clone_size	j_call	d_call	cdr3_aa	cdr3_nt
16	TRBV5-8	many	TRBJ2-4	NA	CASSLDPDPSKNIQYF	TGTGCCAGCAGCTTGGATCCTGACCCGTCCAAAAACATTCAGTACTTC
15	TRBV29-1	NA	TRBJ2-6	NA	CSVGEGASGANVLTF	TGCAGCGTTGGGGAAGGGGCGTCCGGGGCCAACGTCCTGACTTTC
17	TRBV24-1	NA	TRBJ2-1	NA	CATSDHPKVASSNEQFF	TGTGCCACCAGTGATCACCCGAAGGTAGCGTCGTCCAATGAGCAGTTCTTC
14	TRBV11-3	NA	TRBJ2-3	TRBD2	CASSPQSAGGPEYF	TGTGCCAGCAGCCCTCAGTCGGCGGGAGGTCCCGAGTATTTT
14	TRBV2	NA	TRBJ1-2	TRBD1	CASSAGTANYGYTF	TGTGCCAGCAGTGCCGGGACAGCTAACTATGGCTACACCTTC
17	TRBV15	many	TRBJ2-2	NA	CATSRDIGRGRPGELFF	TGTGCCACCAGCAGAGATATCGGGAGGGGGCGCCCCGGGGAGCTGTTTTTT
14	TRBV28	medium-sized	TRBJ1-2	NA	CASSLMQGERGYTF	TGTGCCAGCAGTTTAATGCAGGGAGAACGCGGCTACACCTTC
11	TRBV20-1	NA	TRBJ2-3	NA	CSARDTDTQYF	TGCAGTGCTAGAGACACAGATACGCAGTATTTT
16	TRBV9	many	TRBJ2-1	TRBD2	CASSEALGGAGDEQFF	TGTGCCAGCAGCGAAGCCCTCGGGGGGGCCGGGGATGAGCAGTTCTTC
15	TRBV6-5	many	TRBJ2-1	TRBD2	CASSYSGENFNEQFF	TGTGCCAGCAGTTATAGCGGGGAGAATTTCAATGAGCAGTTCTTC
14	TRBV9	many	TRBJ1-6	NA	CASSKAGWDPTLHF	TGTGCCAGCAGCAAGGCGGGGTGGGATCCCACCCTCCACTTT
12	TRBV19	once	TRBJ1-5	TRBD1	CASSSAGGREHF	TGTGCCAGTAGTTCCGCAGGGGGCAGGGAGCATTTT
16	TRBV7-8	NA	TRBJ1-2	TRBD1	CASSISRTGGIYGYTF	TGTGCCAGCAGCATATCCAGGACAGGGGGAATCTATGGCTACACCTTC
12	TRBV14	few	TRBJ2-1	TRBD1	CASSRQGVEQFF	TGTGCCAGCAGCCGACAGGGAGTTGAGCAGTTCTTC
16	TRBV19	medium-sized	TRBJ2-3	TRBD1	CASSTSGQISTDTQYF	TGTGCCAGTAGTACCTCGGGACAGATTAGCACAGATACGCAGTATTTT
12	TRBV20-1	medium-sized	TRBJ1-6	NA	CSARVDAQTLHF	TGCAGTGCTAGAGTAGACGCTCAAACCCTCCACTTT
16	TRBV5-5	NA	TRBJ1-2	TRBD1	CASSLGGQSVRGGYTF	TGTGCCAGCAGCTTGGGGGGACAGAGTGTCCGGGGAGGCTACACCTTC
15	TRBV19	NA	TRBJ1-2	TRBD1	CASSNRGTLVYGYTF	TGTGCCAGTAGTAACAGGGGGACCTTGGTCTATGGCTACACCTTC
13	TRBV7-2	once	TRBJ2-1	NA	CASSLSGRDEQFF	TGTGCCAGCAGCTTATCTGGGCGTGATGAGCAGTTCTTC
14	TRBV13	NA	TRBJ2-5	TRBD2	CASSSAGFQETQYF	TGTGCCAGCTCCTCAGCGGGATTCCAAGAGACCCAGTACTTC
13	TRBV5-8	many	TRBJ2-3	NA	CATAGARTDTQYF	TGTGCCACCGCGGGGGCGCGTACAGATACGCAGTATTTT
18	TRBV4-3	medium-sized	TRBJ2-5	NA	CASSQDLVGGAAEETQYF	TGCGCCAGCAGCCAAGATTTAGTTGGGGGGGCGGCTGAAGAGACCCAGTACTTC
13	TRBV12-3/TRBV12-4	NA	TRBJ1-2	NA	CASSLGQSGGYTF	TGTGCCAGCAGTTTAGGGCAGTCCGGAGGCTACACCTTC
16	TRBV9	NA	TRBJ2-3	NA	CASSVGIGTGTDTQYF	TGTGCCAGCAGCGTAGGGATAGGGACCGGGACAGATACGCAGTATTTT